A single T cell receptor (beta chain) is shown here with its context. This clonotype has a handful of counts. Its specific antigen is unknown. Qualities for individual bases were not recorded, and no much larger clone is one base off. Sequenced on an Illumina HiSeq 2500. TCR beta libraries were prepared by quantitative 5'-RACE with molecular barcodes. The paper's data handling went like this. Disease-linked TCR variants were identified with a new computational method built on a probabilistic model of VDJ rearrangement. In-frame beta chains were kept once TCRdb had trimmed the public reads at Q25 with fastp and called clones with MiXCR. All rows with the same CDR3 protein become a single entry with the most common DNA and genes. These V and J calls originate from TCRdb's pipeline instead of the authors' own analysis. This sample holds a few hundred thousand distinct CDR3 sequences; 20% to 25% were observed only once. Roughly 16% of the sample goes to the ten largest clones.

This sample is part of a study of CD8 T cells in ankylosing spondylitis (dated by TCRdb to about 2017). At the level of the whole study: The study set out to find disease-linked TCR variants by profiling T cell receptor beta repertoires in ankylosing spondylitis patients and healthy donors. Peripheral blood was sampled, and synovial fluid was also collected from ankylosing spondylitis patients. The whole study cohort included 85 to 120 healthy donors and 25 ankylosing spondylitis patients.

There are 14 amino acids in the CDR3, from cysteine to phenylalanine inclusive. The entry retains the CDR3 DNA only, 42 bases that are in frame from base 1. The V end gives up 3 bases and the J end 4 bases, leaving 5 bases in the junction not matched to a gene. Overall results and qualifications from the work: Some TCR beta motif variants had previously been reported in synovial fluid and blood of reactive arthritis patients, which suggested common disease-initiation mechanisms. A TCR beta motif made up of several highly homologous amino acid variants appeared to be characteristic of blood from ankylosing spondylitis patients. The disease-linked clones were reported to be significantly enriched in matched synovial fluid samples from ankylosing spondylitis patients. The disease-linked clones showed a CD8+ phenotype and occurred at relatively low frequencies in peripheral blood.

Sample: blood, either unsorted or a sorted T cell fraction (not recorded which). The TCR originated in a male donor with ankylosing spondylitis. The rearrangement combines TRBV12-3 or TRBV12-4 with TRBJ2-5, and TRBD2 aligns with 7 junction nucleotides. The CDR3: CASSFTREGETQYF. The DNA sequence reads TGTGCCAGCAGTTTCACCAGGGAGGGAGAGACCCAGTACTTC.